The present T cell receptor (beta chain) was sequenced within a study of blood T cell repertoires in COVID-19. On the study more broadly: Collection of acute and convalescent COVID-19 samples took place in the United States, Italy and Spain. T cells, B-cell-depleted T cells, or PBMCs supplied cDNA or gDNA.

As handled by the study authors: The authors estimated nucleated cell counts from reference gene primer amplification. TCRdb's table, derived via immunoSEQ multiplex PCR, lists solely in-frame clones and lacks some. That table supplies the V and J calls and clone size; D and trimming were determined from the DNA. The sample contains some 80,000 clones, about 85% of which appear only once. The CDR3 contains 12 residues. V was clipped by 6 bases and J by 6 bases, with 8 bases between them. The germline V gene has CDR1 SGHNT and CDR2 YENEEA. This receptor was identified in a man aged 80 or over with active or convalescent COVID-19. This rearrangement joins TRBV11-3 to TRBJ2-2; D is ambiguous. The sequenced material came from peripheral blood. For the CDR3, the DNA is TGTGCCAGCAGAGAGGCCCCCGGGGAGCTGTTTTTT. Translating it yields CASREAPGELFF.